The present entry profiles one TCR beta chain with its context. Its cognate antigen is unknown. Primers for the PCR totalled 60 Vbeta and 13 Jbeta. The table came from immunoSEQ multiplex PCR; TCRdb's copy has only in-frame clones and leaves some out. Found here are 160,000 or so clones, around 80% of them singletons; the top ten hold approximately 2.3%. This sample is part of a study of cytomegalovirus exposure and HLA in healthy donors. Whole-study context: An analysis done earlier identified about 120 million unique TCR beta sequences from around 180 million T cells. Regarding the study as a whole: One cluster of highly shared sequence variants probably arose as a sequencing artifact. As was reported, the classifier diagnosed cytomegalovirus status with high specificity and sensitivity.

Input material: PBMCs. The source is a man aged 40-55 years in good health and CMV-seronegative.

The CDR3 reads CASSESGVGANVLTF. The CDR3 DNA reads as TGTGCCAGCAGTGAAAGCGGGGTTGGGGCCAACGTCCTGACTTTC. This chain links TRBV6-1 with TRBJ2-6, with 7 bases aligning to TRBD2. After removal of 2 bases from V and 3 bases from J, the junction contained 1 base not matched to a gene. Germline values: CDR1 MNHNS, CDR2 SASEGT. The CDR3 loop spans 15 amino acids.